The present entry profiles one TCR beta chain with its context. Germline V CDR1 and CDR2: SGDLS, YYNGEE. There are 14 residues in the CDR3. J lost 7 bases, V lost 3 bases, and 5 bases had no gene match. The sample comes from a study of cytomegalovirus exposure and HLA in healthy donors. Some clones are missing from TCRdb's copy, which holds only in-frame ones; the method was immunoSEQ multiplex PCR. The table includes some 69,000 clones, around 97% detected once. This sequence was found in a man aged 18 to 29 in good health and CMV-seronegative. V gene TRBV9 combines with J gene TRBJ1-1, with TRBD1 matching over 11 bases. The sequenced sample was PBMCs. CDR3 sequence: CASSGTGGIDEAFF. DNA of the CDR3: TGTGCCAGCAGCGGGACAGGGGGCATTGATGAAGCTTTCTTT.